This TCR beta chain was recovered during a study of cytomegalovirus exposure and HLA in healthy donors. Researchers ran the PCR with 60 Vbeta and 13 Jbeta primers. The protocol was immunoSEQ multiplex PCR, while the TCRdb copy is restricted to in-frame clones and leaves out a portion. Here the sample spans approximately 130,000 clones, 70% to 80% being singletons. The CDR3 totals 13 residues. With 2 bases removed from V and 3 bases from J, the gap between germline ends came to 11 bases. Germline CDR1 GTSNPN, CDR2 SVGIG (reference sequence). The receptor comes from a man aged 30 to 45 in good health and CMV-seronegative. The rearrangement joins TRBV30 to TRBJ2-7, with D possibly TRBD1 on 6 matching bases. The sample was PBMCs. This CDR3 is CAWSNRVVYEQYF. The CDR3 nucleotides are TGTGCCTGGAGTAACAGGGTGGTCTACGAGCAGTACTTC.